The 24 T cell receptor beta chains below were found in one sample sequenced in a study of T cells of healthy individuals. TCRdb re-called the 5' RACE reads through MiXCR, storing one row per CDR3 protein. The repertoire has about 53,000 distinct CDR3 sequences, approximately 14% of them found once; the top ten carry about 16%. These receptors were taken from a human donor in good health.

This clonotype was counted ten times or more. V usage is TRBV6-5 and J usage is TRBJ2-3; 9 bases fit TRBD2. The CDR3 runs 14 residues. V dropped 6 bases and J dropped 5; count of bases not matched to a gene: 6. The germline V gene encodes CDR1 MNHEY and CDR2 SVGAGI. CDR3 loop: CASRKAGGGDTQYF. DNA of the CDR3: TGTGCCAGCAGAAAAGCGGGAGGAGGAGATACGCAGTATTTT.

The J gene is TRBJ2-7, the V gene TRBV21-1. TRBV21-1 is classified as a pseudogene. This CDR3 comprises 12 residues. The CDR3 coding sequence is TGTGCCACCTCTAAGGGTACCTACGAGCAGTACTTC. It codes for CATSKGTYEQYF.

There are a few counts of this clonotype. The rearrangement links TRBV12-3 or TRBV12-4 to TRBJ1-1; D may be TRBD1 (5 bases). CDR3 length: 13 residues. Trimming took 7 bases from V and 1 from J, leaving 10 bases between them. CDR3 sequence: CASTWTQNTEAFF. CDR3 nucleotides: TGTGCCAGCACCTGGACACAGAACACTGAAGCTTTCTTT.

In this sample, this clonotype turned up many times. The CDR3 loop is CASSQERGSGNTIYF. DNA for the CDR3: TGCGCCAGCAGCCAAGAGAGGGGTTCAGGAAACACCATATATTTT. The rearrangement joins TRBV4-1 to TRBJ1-3; a weak D match, TRBD1 (5 bases). Trimming stripped 0 bases from V and 4 bases from J, with 10 bases between. The CDR3 is 15 residues long. CDR1 is MGHRA, CDR2 YSYEKL, per germline.

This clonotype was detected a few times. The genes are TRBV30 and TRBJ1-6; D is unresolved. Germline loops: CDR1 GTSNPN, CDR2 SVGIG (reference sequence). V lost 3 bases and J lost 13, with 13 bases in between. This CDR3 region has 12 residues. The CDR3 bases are TGTGCCTGGAGAAGGGCTTTAAACCCCCTCCACTTT. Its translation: CAWRRALNPLHF.

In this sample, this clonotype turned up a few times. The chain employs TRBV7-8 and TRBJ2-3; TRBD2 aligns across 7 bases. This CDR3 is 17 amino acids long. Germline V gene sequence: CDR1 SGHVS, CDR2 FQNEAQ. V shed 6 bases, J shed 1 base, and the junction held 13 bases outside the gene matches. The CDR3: CASSWSGNLPGTDTQYF. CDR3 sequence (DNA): TGTGCCAGCAGTTGGAGCGGGAACTTACCGGGCACAGATACGCAGTATTTT.

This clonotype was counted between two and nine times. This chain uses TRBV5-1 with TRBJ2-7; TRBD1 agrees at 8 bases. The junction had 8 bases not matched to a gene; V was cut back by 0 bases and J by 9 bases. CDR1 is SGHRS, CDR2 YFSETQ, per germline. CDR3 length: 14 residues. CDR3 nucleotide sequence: TGCGCCAGCAGCTTGGCAGGACAGGGAGAGGCGCAGTACTTC. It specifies CASSLAGQGEAQYF. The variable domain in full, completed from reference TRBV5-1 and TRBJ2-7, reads KAGVTQTPRYLIKTRGQQVTLSCSPISGHRSVSWYQQTPGQGLQFLFEYFSETQRNKGNFPGRFSGRQFSNSRSEMNVSTLELGDSALYLCASSLAGQGEAQYFGPGTRLTVT.

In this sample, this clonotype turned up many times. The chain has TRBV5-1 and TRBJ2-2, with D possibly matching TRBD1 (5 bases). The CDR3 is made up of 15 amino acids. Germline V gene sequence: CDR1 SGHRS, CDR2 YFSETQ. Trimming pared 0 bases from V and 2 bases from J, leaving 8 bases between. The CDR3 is CASSLGTPNTGELFF. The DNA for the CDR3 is TGCGCCAGCAGCTTGGGGACACCTAACACCGGGGAGCTGTTTTTT. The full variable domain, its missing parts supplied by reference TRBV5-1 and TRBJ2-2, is KAGVTQTPRYLIKTRGQQVTLSCSPISGHRSVSWYQQTPGQGLQFLFEYFSETQRNKGNFPGRFSGRQFSNSRSEMNVSTLELGDSALYLCASSLGTPNTGELFFGEGSRLTVL.

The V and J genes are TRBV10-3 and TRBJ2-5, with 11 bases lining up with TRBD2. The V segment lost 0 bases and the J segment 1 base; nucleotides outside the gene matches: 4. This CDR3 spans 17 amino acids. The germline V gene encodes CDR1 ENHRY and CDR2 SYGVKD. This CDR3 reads CAISESGTSGSQETQYF. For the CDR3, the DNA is TGTGCCATCAGTGAGTCGGGGACTAGCGGATCCCAAGAGACCCAGTACTTC.

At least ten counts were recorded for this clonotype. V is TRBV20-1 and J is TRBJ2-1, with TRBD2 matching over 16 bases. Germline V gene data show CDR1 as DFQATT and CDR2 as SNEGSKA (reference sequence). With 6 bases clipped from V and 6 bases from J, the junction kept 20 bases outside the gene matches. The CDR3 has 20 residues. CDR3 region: CSAIKPGLAGGPLSGNEQFF. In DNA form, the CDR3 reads TGCAGTGCGATAAAACCGGGACTAGCGGGAGGGCCGTTATCCGGCAATGAGCAGTTCTTC.

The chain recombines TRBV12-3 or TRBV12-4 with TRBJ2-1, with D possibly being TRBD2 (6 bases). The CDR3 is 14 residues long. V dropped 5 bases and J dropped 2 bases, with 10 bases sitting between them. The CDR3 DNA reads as TGTGCCAGCAGTAGACTAGGGGCCTACAATGAGCAGTTCTTC. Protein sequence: CASSRLGAYNEQFF.

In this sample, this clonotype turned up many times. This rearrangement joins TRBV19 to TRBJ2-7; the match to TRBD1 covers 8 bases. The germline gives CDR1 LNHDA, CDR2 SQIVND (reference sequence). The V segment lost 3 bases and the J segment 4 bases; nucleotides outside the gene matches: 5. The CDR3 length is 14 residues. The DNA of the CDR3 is TGTGCCAGTAGTATCACTGGACAGGGTTACGAGCAGTACTTC. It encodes CASSITGQGYEQYF.

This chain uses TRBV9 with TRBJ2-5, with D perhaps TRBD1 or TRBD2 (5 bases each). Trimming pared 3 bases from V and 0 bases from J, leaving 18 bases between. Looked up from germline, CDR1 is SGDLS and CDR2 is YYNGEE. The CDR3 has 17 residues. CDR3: CASSEEPGTHYQETQYF. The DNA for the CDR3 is TGTGCCAGCAGCGAGGAGCCGGGGACCCATTACCAAGAGACCCAGTACTTC.

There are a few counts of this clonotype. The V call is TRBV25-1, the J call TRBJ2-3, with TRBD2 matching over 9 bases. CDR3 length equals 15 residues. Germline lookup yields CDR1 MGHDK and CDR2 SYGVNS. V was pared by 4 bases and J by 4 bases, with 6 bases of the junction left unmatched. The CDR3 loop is CASSVAGGRADTQYF. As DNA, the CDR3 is TGTGCCAGCAGTGTCGCGGGAGGGAGAGCAGATACGCAGTATTTT.

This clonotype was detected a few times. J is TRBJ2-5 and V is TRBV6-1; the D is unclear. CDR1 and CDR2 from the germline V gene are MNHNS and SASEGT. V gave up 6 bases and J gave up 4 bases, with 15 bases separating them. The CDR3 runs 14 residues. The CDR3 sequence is CASSRPGSGETQYF. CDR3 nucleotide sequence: TGTGCCAGCAGCCGTCCGGGCTCCGGAGAGACCCAGTACTTC.

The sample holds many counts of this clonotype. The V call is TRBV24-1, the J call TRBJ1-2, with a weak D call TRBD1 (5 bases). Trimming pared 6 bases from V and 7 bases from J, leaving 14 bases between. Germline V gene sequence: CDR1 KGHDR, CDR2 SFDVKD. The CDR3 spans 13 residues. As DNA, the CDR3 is TGTGCCACCAGTTTCACCCGGGACGGTGGCTACACCTTC. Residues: CATSFTRDGGYTF.

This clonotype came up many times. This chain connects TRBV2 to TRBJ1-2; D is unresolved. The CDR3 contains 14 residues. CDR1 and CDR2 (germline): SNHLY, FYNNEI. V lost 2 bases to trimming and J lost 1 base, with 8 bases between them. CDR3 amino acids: CASSELNSNYGYTF. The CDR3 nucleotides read TGTGCCAGCAGTGAACTGAACAGTAACTATGGCTACACCTTC.

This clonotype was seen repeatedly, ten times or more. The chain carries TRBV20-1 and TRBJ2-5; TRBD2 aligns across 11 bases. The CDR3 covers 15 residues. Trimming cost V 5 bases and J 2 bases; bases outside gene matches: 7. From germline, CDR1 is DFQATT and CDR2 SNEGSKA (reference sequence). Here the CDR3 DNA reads TGCAGTGCTCTTCGGATAGCGGGGGGGCAAGAGACCCAGTACTTC. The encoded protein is CSALRIAGGQETQYF.

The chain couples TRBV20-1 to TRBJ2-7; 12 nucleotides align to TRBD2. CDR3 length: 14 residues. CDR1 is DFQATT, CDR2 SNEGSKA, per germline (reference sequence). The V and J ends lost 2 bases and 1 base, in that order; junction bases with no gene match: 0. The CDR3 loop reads CSARLAGGSYEQYF. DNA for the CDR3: TGCAGTGCTAGACTAGCGGGAGGGTCCTACGAGCAGTACTTC.

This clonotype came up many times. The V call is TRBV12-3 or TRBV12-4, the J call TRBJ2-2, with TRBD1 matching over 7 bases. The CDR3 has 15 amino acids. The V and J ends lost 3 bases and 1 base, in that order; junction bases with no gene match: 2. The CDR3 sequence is CASSLTGLNTGELFF. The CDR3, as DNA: TGTGCCAGCAGTTTGACAGGGTTGAACACCGGGGAGCTGTTTTTT.

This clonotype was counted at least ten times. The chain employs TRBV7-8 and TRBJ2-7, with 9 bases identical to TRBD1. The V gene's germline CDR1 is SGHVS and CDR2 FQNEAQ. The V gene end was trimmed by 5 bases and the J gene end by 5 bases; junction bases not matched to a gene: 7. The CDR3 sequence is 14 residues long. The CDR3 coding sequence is TGTGCCAGCAGCCTGGGGACAGGGTCCAACGAGCAGTACTTC. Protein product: CASSLGTGSNEQYF.

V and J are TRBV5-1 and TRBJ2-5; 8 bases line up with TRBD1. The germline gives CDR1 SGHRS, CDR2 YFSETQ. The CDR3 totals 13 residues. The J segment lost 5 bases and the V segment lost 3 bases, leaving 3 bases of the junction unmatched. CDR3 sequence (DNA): TGCGCCAGCAGCTCGGACAGGGCGGAGACCCAGTACTTC. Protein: CASSSDRAETQYF.

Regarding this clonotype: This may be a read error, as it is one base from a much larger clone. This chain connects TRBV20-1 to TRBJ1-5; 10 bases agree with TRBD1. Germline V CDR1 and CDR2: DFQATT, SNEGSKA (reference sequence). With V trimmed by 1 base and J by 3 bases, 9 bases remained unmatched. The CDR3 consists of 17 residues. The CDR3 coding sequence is TGCAGTGCTAGAGCCGATGGACAGGGGGGAATCAATCAGCCCCAGCATTTT. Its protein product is CSARADGQGGINQPQHF.

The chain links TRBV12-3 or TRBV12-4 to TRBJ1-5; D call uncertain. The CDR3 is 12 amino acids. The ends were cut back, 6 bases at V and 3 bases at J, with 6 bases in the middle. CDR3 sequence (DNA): TGTGCCAGCAGGGCCCCCAATCAGCCCCAGCATTTT. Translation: CASRAPNQPQHF.